Listed below are T cell receptor beta chains from one sample, sequenced in a study of human T cells and chemical hapten exposure. TCRdb re-called the RACE reads with MiXCR, one entry per CDR3 protein. The sample yields roughly 100,000 distinct CDR3 sequences, around 10% seen once. Source: whole blood, taken in connection with sensitization to the hapten diphenylcyclopropenone (DPC). The origin of the receptors is a woman aged 40 to 50 with alopecia areata. Some clones in this sample may be carry-over from other donors' samples. CDR3s include the opening cysteine and the closing phenylalanine or tryptophan. A D gene is named only where the DNA matches it firmly. Not all rows give a size; the values are once, few, many and, for expanded clones, a class.

>TRBV10-3|14|TRBJ2-7|TRBD1|.
CAISGTGAFYEQYF
TGTGCCATCAGTGGGACAGGAGCATTCTACGAGCAGTACTTC
>TRBV7-2|14|TRBJ2-7|TRBD2|many
CASSPVAGVYEQYF
TGTGCCAGCAGCCCTGTAGCGGGGGTCTACGAGCAGTACTTC
>TRBV3-1|13|TRBJ2-7|.|many
CASTTRGTYEQYF
TGTGCCAGCACTACCCGGGGCACCTACGAGCAGTACTTC
>TRBV3-1|11|TRBJ1-1|TRBD1|many
CASSLDRRAFF
TGTGCCAGCAGCCTGGACAGGAGGGCTTTCTTT
>TRBV12-3/TRBV12-4|16|TRBJ1-1|TRBD1|few
CASTLGQGPGYPEAFF
TGTGCCAGCACCCTCGGACAGGGGCCTGGTTACCCTGAAGCTTTCTTT
>TRBV12-3/TRBV12-4|15|TRBJ1-3|.|many
CASSLGGGSGNTIYF
TGTGCCAGCAGTTTAGGCGGGGGGAGTGGAAACACCATATATTTT
>TRBV29-1|14|TRBJ1-5|TRBD1|many
CSVQGAGGNQPQHF
TGCAGCGTCCAGGGGGCAGGGGGCAATCAGCCCCAGCATTTT
>TRBV10-3|16|TRBJ1-1|.|.
CAISDGSGTPVTEAFF
TGTGCCATCAGTGATGGTTCGGGGACTCCCGTAACTGAAGCTTTCTTT
>TRBV5-8|13|TRBJ2-2|TRBD2|.
CASSPRGAGELFF
TGTGCCAGCAGCCCGCGGGGGGCCGGGGAGCTGTTTTTT
>TRBV4-2|13|TRBJ2-2|.|few
CASSPQGGGELFF
TGTGCCAGCAGCCCCCAGGGTGGGGGGGAGCTGTTTTTT
>TRBV4-1|12|TRBJ2-5|.|.
CASSQPLETQYF
TGCGCCAGCAGCCAGCCTCTAGAGACCCAGTACTTC
>TRBV29-1|12|TRBJ1-2|.|.
CSVIYREDGYTF
TGCAGCGTAATATACAGGGAGGATGGCTACACCTTC
>TRBV7-9|13|TRBJ2-5|.|many
CASSRNPEETQYF
TGTGCCAGCAGCCGGAACCCCGAGGAGACCCAGTACTTC
>TRBV7-2|14|TRBJ1-1|.|few
CASSLAQGGTEAFF
TGTGCCAGCAGCTTAGCACAGGGTGGCACTGAAGCTTTCTTT
>TRBV7-6|13|TRBJ2-2|.|many
CASSLEDLKGLFF
TGTGCCAGCAGCTTAGAAGACCTTAAGGGGCTGTTTTTT
>TRBV6-5|13|TRBJ2-3|.|few
CASSPGWPDTQYF
TGTGCCAGCAGTCCCGGTTGGCCAGATACGCAGTATTTT
>TRBV19|16|TRBJ2-1|TRBD2|.
CASSWLDSGAYNEQFF
TGTGCCAGTAGCTGGCTGGATAGCGGGGCCTACAATGAGCAGTTCTTC
>TRBV20-1|16|TRBJ2-2|.|many
CSARDFTGANTGELFF
TGCAGTGCTAGAGATTTTACAGGAGCGAACACCGGGGAGCTGTTTTTT
>TRBV29-1|12|TRBJ1-2|TRBD1|few
CSVADRAYGYTF
TGCAGCGTTGCGGACAGGGCGTATGGCTACACCTTC
>TRBV7-9|14|TRBJ1-1|TRBD1|many
CASSRFDRDTEAFF
TGTGCCAGCAGCCGATTTGACAGGGACACTGAAGCTTTCTTT
>TRBV4-1|14|TRBJ2-1|TRBD2|few
CASSQGGRYNEQFF
TGCGCCAGCAGCCAGGGGGGGAGGTACAATGAGCAGTTCTTC
>TRBV12-3/TRBV12-4|15|TRBJ1-1|.|few
CASSPSRGASTEAFF
TGTGCCAGCAGCCCCTCCCGGGGGGCCAGCACTGAAGCTTTCTTT
>TRBV3-1|12|TRBJ1-5|.|few
CASSIFNQPQHF
TGTGCCAGCAGCATATTTAATCAGCCCCAGCATTTT
>TRBV7-9|13|TRBJ1-1|.|few
CASSQGEVPLAFF
TGTGCCAGCAGCCAAGGGGAGGTCCCCCTGGCTTTCTTT
>TRBV7-9|13|TRBJ2-3|.|many
CASSRSGADTQYF
TGTGCCAGCAGCCGAAGCGGAGCAGATACGCAGTATTTT
>TRBV25-1|15|TRBJ2-5|.|few
CASSEWRGVQETQYF
TGTGCCAGCAGTGAATGGAGAGGGGTTCAAGAGACCCAGTACTTC
>TRBV4-3|15|TRBJ1-4|.|many
CASSQVGVTNEKLFF
TGCGCCAGCAGCCAGGTTGGGGTAACTAATGAAAAACTGTTTTTT
>TRBV6-2/TRBV6-3|15|TRBJ2-1|.|many
CASSYLGAYYNEQFF
TGTGCCAGCAGTTATCTGGGGGCGTATTACAATGAGCAGTTCTTC
>TRBV20-1|12|TRBJ1-3|.|.
CSASRTGDTIYF
TGCAGTGCAAGCAGGACTGGAGACACCATATATTTT
>TRBV6-6|14|TRBJ1-1|.|many
CASSWGGSVAEAFF
TGTGCCAGCAGTTGGGGGGGGTCGGTCGCTGAAGCTTTCTTT
>TRBV7-2|12|TRBJ2-5|.|many
CASSLGRRGQYF
TGTGCCAGCAGCTTAGGCCGACGTGGCCAGTACTTC
>TRBV29-1|13|TRBJ1-2|TRBD1|.
CSVREDRRSGYTF
TGCAGCGTTAGGGAGGACAGGAGGAGTGGCTACACCTTC
>TRBV28|16|TRBJ2-1|.|many
CASSLYTGYSYNEQFF
TGTGCCAGCAGTTTATATACGGGGTACTCCTACAATGAGCAGTTCTTC